This is a list of T cell receptor beta chains from one sample in a study of blood T cell repertoires in COVID-19. The assay was immunoSEQ multiplex PCR, and TCRdb's table has in-frame clones only and misses some. The sample lists a few hundred thousand clones; approximately 83% were seen once. Sequenced input: PBMCs or T cells enriched from blood (not recorded which). The receptors were sampled from a woman aged 40 to 50 with acute COVID-19. Both conserved end residues are part of each CDR3. The D gene is left open where the match is weak.

d_call,j_call,v_call,cdr3_nt,cdr3_aa
-,TRBJ2-7,TRBV9,TGTGCCAGCAGCGTAGACCAGGGGCACCACGAGCAGTACTTC,CASSVDQGHHEQYF
-,TRBJ1-4,TRBV2,TGTGCCAGCAGCTTCCGGAGCCTAACTAATGAAAAACTGTTTTTT,CASSFRSLTNEKLFF
-,TRBJ1-2,TRBV7-8,TGTGCCAGCAGCCGCTACCGCCTGGGGGCCAACTATGGCTACACCTTC,CASSRYRLGANYGYTF
-,TRBJ2-3,TRBV18,TGTGCCAGCTCACCATCGCAGGGTACCACCACCGCGGGGACGCAGTATTTT,CASSPSQGTTTAGTQYF
-,TRBJ2-3,TRBV25-1,TGTGCCAGCAGTTCGCCCCCGGGGGCGGGGGACACAGATACGCAGTATTTT,CASSSPPGAGDTDTQYF
-,TRBJ1-2,TRBV6-6,TGTGCCAGCAGTTACTCCCGGGACTATGGCTACACCTTC,CASSYSRDYGYTF
-,TRBJ1-1,TRBV6-5,TGTGCCAGCAGCTTCACGCAGTCTGAAGCTTTCTTT,CASSFTQSEAFF
-,TRBJ2-1,TRBV6-5,TGTGCCAGCAGTAGGGGTCTCTCCTACAATGAGCAGTTCTTC,CASSRGLSYNEQFF
-,TRBJ1-1,TRBV28,TGTGCCAGCAGTTCCCCCGGTGGGAACACTGAAGCTTTCTTT,CASSSPGGNTEAFF
-,TRBJ2-3,TRBV3-1/TRBV3-2,TGTGCCAGCAGCCAAGGGCGGGATCGGTCGCAGTATTTT,CASSQGRDRSQYF
-,TRBJ2-2,TRBV15,TGTGCCACCAGCAGAGGAGCAGGGGCGGGGAACACCGGGGAGCTGTTTTTT,CATSRGAGAGNTGELFF
-,TRBJ2-1,TRBV29-1,TGCAGCGTTGAGAGGGTGAGGGTTCCAAATGAGCAGTTCTTC,CSVERVRVPNEQFF
-,TRBJ1-6,TRBV12-3/TRBV12-4,TGTGCCAGCAGATCCGGGGGGCCCTCACCCCTCCACTTT,CASRSGGPSPLHF
-,TRBJ1-1,TRBV10-3,TGTGCCATCAGTGTTGACAGAGATGGTGAAGCTTTCTTT,CAISVDRDGEAFF
TRBD1,TRBJ2-7,TRBV28,TGTGCCAGCACCGGAACCGGGACAGGGGCCCGTGAGTACTTC,CASTGTGTGAREYF
-,TRBJ2-1,TRBV9,TGTGCCAGCAGCGTAGGTTCGGGACAACTCTACAATGAGCAGTTCTTC,CASSVGSGQLYNEQFF
TRBD2,TRBJ2-3,TRBV7-2,TGTGCCAGCCAAACCGGGGGGGGCACAGATACGCAGTATTTT,CASQTGGGTDTQYF
TRBD1,TRBJ2-4,TRBV27,TGTGCCAGCAGTCCAGGGACAGGGGGGGCCAAAAACATTCAGTACTTC,CASSPGTGGAKNIQYF
TRBD2,TRBJ2-5,TRBV5-1,TGCGCCAGCAGCTTGGGTGGTAGCGGGAGGATGGAGACCCAGTACTTC,CASSLGGSGRMETQYF
-,TRBJ2-1,TRBV19,TGTGCCAGTAGCATAGCCGGGACTGTCGGGGAGCAGTTCTTC,CASSIAGTVGEQFF
-,TRBJ2-4,TRBV3-1/TRBV3-2,TGTGCCAGCAGCCAAGATTTTTACGGTGCCAAAAACATTCAGTACTTC,CASSQDFYGAKNIQYF
TRBD1,TRBJ2-7,TRBV4-2,TGTGCCAGCAGCCAAAGACAGGGGGTCAACGAGCAGTACTTC,CASSQRQGVNEQYF
-,TRBJ1-2,TRBV7-9,TGTGCCAGCAGCTTACTTGCGGGCCTCTCTAGCGTAGGATATGGCTACACCTTC,CASSLLAGLSSVGYGYTF
-,TRBJ2-3,TRBV11-2,TGTGCCAGCAGCCGGGACGGGGGAAGCACAGATACGCAGTATTTT,CASSRDGGSTDTQYF
-,TRBJ2-7,TRBV27,TGTGCCAGCAGTTTTTCGGGACAATCGTATTCCTACGAGCAGTACTTC,CASSFSGQSYSYEQYF
TRBD2,TRBJ2-3,TRBV11-3,TGTGCCAGCAGCCATAGCGGGTCCACCAGCACAGATACGCAGTATTTT,CASSHSGSTSTDTQYF
-,TRBJ1-2,TRBV7-8,TGTGCCAGCAGCGCTGGACATACCATATATGGCTACACCTTC,CASSAGHTIYGYTF
-,TRBJ1-6,TRBV6-5,TGTGCCAGCAGGACGACATGGGATTCACCCCTCCACTTT,CASRTTWDSPLHF
TRBD1,TRBJ2-1,TRBV24-1,TGTGCCACCAGTGATTCCGGGACAGGGTCCTACAATGAGCAGTTCTTC,CATSDSGTGSYNEQFF
-,TRBJ1-2,TRBV18,TGTGCCAGCTCACCTCCTTGGAAAGGGGGTATTCTGGGCTACACCTTC,CASSPPWKGGILGYTF